The rows below give T cell receptor beta chains drawn from one sample of a study of regulatory T cells in long-lasting Graves disease. TCRdb ran MiXCR on the multiplex PCR reads and lists one entry per CDR3 protein. This table holds under 500,000 distinct CDR3 sequences, over 15% found once. These records were also assigned to another study, of T cells in Graves' hyperthyroidism and ophthalmopathy.

The material was peripheral blood mononuclear cells (PBMCs), obtained at new diagnosis, from a patient treated with antithyroid drugs. The receptor set was obtained from a woman in her 30s with Graves disease. The CDR3 runs from the conserved cysteine through the conserved F or W. D genes are given only for firm matches. Rows give clone size only sometimes, using once, few, many, or a class for an expanded clone.

>NA|TRBJ2-2|TRBV18|many
CASSPGQRTGELFF
TGTGCCAGCTCACCCGGACAGCGCACCGGGGAGCTGTTTTTT
>TRBD2|TRBJ2-1|TRBV18|many
CASSPTSGIHNEQFF
TGTGCCAGCTCCCCGACTAGCGGGATTCACAATGAGCAGTTCTTC
>NA|TRBJ2-1|TRBV5-1|many
CASSSPGTGYNEQFF
TGCGCCAGCAGCTCCCCCGGGACTGGGTACAATGAGCAGTTCTTC
>NA|TRBJ1-3|TRBV11-2|few
CASTLPTPGNTIYF
TGTGCCAGCACCCTGCCTACTCCTGGAAACACCATATATTTT
>TRBD1|TRBJ2-2|TRBV5-1|many
CASSLQGASYNTGELFF
TGCGCCAGCAGCTTGCAGGGGGCTTCCTATAACACCGGGGAGCTGTTTTTT
>TRBD2|TRBJ2-7|TRBV7-2|NA
CASSLVSGSSGRDEQYF
TGTGCCAGCAGCTTAGTCAGCGGGTCTAGCGGGAGAGACGAGCAGTACTTC
>NA|TRBJ2-1|TRBV6-2/TRBV6-3|NA
CASSYDPQGYGRGNEQFF
TGTGCCAGCAGTTACGACCCCCAAGGGTACGGGAGAGGGAATGAGCAGTTCTTC
>NA|TRBJ2-6|TRBV12-3/TRBV12-4|many
CASSLFGSGANVLTF
TGTGCCAGCAGTTTATTCGGGTCTGGGGCCAACGTCCTGACTTTC
>TRBD2|TRBJ2-7|TRBV7-9|NA
CASKLIAGGTEQYF
TGTGCCAGCAAGCTGATAGCGGGGGGCACAGAGCAGTACTTC
>TRBD2|TRBJ2-2|TRBV19|few
CASLTSGRPDGELFF
TGTGCCAGCTTGACTAGCGGGAGGCCAGACGGGGAGCTGTTTTTT
>NA|TRBJ2-6|TRBV12-3/TRBV12-4|many
CASSPPAGVGANVLTF
TGTGCCAGCAGCCCGCCAGCTGGGGTTGGGGCCAACGTCCTGACTTTC
>NA|TRBJ2-7|TRBV28|many
CASSLTQITYEQYF
TGTGCCAGCAGTTTGACACAGATCACCTACGAGCAGTACTTC
>NA|TRBJ1-2|TRBV20-1|few
CSARDREQGVGGYTF
TGCAGTGCTAGAGATAGGGAACAGGGAGTTGGTGGCTACACCTTC
>TRBD2|TRBJ2-7|TRBV27|many
CASRRKGRISFSGETYEQYF
TGTGCCAGCAGACGCAAGGGGCGCATCTCGTTTAGCGGGGAAACCTACGAGCAGTACTTC
>NA|TRBJ2-1|TRBV7-9|many
CASSPDSENEQFF
TGTGCCAGCAGCCCGGACAGCGAGAATGAGCAGTTCTTC
>TRBD1|TRBJ2-7|TRBV20-1|NA
CSAPPGGAYEQYF
TGCAGTGCACCCCCAGGGGGCGCGTACGAGCAGTACTTC
>TRBD2|TRBJ2-7|TRBV6-2/TRBV6-3|many
CASSYVLAGIRYEQYF
TGTGCCAGCAGTTACGTGCTAGCGGGGATCCGTTACGAGCAGTACTTC
>TRBD2|TRBJ2-1|TRBV28|NA
CASSPGLAGGESSYNEQFF
TGTGCCAGCAGTCCAGGACTAGCGGGAGGGGAAAGCTCCTACAATGAGCAGTTCTTC
>TRBD2|TRBJ2-1|TRBV2|many
CASSPTPGLAGSYNEQFF
TGTGCCAGCAGCCCCACCCCGGGACTAGCCGGTTCTTACAATGAGCAGTTCTTC
>NA|TRBJ2-2|TRBV2|many
CASRKAEANTGELFF
TGTGCCAGCAGGAAAGCGGAGGCGAACACCGGGGAGCTGTTTTTT
>NA|TRBJ1-2|TRBV28|many
CASSSPGLAWGYTF
TGTGCCAGCAGTTCCCCCGGCCTTGCCTGGGGCTACACCTTC
>TRBD1|TRBJ1-4|TRBV27|few
CASSPSGTGDEKLFF
TGTGCCAGCAGTCCATCCGGGACAGGGGATGAAAAACTGTTTTTT
>NA|TRBJ2-5|TRBV7-2|medium-sized
CASSVAYEETQYF
TGTGCCAGCAGCGTCGCTTACGAAGAGACCCAGTACTTC
>NA|TRBJ1-5|TRBV7-8|many
CASSPLSKEVSAQHF
TGTGCCAGCAGCCCCCTGTCGAAGGAGGTTTCGGCCCAGCATTTT
>TRBD2|TRBJ2-5|TRBV27|many
CASSPGTRWETQYF
TGTGCCAGCAGTCCCGGGACTAGATGGGAGACCCAGTACTTC
>NA|TRBJ2-7|TRBV27|many
CASSWGAGGAYEQYF
TGTGCCAGCAGTTGGGGGGCAGGGGGAGCCTACGAGCAGTACTTC
>NA|TRBJ2-7|TRBV7-2|many
CASSSNRASYEQYF
TGTGCCAGCAGTTCAAACAGGGCCAGCTACGAGCAGTACTTC
>NA|TRBJ1-2|TRBV7-3|many
CASSPNSEGFYGYTF
TGTGCCAGCAGCCCAAATAGTGAGGGATTTTATGGCTACACCTTC
>NA|TRBJ2-1|TRBV11-3|many
CASSLGLTGLSEQFF
TGTGCCAGCAGCTTAGGGCTTACAGGTTTGAGTGAGCAGTTCTTC
>TRBD1|TRBJ1-2|TRBV5-6|many
CASSRQGGGYTF
TGTGCCAGCAGCCGACAGGGAGGGGGCTACACCTTC
>NA|TRBJ2-1|TRBV7-9|many
CASSLETSSLRSYNEQFF
TGTGCCAGCAGCTTGGAAACGTCTTCCCTCCGGTCCTACAATGAGCAGTTCTTC
>TRBD1|TRBJ1-1|TRBV12-3/TRBV12-4|few
CASKDRESTEAFF
TGTGCCAGCAAAGACAGGGAGAGCACTGAAGCTTTCTTT
>NA|TRBJ1-1|TRBV12-3/TRBV12-4|many
CASTLNRAAEAFF
TGTGCCAGCACCCTTAATAGGGCGGCTGAAGCTTTCTTT
>TRBD2|TRBJ2-1|TRBV7-2|many
CASSLTSGSLF
TGTGCCAGCAGCCTGACTAGCGGGAGCCTCTTC